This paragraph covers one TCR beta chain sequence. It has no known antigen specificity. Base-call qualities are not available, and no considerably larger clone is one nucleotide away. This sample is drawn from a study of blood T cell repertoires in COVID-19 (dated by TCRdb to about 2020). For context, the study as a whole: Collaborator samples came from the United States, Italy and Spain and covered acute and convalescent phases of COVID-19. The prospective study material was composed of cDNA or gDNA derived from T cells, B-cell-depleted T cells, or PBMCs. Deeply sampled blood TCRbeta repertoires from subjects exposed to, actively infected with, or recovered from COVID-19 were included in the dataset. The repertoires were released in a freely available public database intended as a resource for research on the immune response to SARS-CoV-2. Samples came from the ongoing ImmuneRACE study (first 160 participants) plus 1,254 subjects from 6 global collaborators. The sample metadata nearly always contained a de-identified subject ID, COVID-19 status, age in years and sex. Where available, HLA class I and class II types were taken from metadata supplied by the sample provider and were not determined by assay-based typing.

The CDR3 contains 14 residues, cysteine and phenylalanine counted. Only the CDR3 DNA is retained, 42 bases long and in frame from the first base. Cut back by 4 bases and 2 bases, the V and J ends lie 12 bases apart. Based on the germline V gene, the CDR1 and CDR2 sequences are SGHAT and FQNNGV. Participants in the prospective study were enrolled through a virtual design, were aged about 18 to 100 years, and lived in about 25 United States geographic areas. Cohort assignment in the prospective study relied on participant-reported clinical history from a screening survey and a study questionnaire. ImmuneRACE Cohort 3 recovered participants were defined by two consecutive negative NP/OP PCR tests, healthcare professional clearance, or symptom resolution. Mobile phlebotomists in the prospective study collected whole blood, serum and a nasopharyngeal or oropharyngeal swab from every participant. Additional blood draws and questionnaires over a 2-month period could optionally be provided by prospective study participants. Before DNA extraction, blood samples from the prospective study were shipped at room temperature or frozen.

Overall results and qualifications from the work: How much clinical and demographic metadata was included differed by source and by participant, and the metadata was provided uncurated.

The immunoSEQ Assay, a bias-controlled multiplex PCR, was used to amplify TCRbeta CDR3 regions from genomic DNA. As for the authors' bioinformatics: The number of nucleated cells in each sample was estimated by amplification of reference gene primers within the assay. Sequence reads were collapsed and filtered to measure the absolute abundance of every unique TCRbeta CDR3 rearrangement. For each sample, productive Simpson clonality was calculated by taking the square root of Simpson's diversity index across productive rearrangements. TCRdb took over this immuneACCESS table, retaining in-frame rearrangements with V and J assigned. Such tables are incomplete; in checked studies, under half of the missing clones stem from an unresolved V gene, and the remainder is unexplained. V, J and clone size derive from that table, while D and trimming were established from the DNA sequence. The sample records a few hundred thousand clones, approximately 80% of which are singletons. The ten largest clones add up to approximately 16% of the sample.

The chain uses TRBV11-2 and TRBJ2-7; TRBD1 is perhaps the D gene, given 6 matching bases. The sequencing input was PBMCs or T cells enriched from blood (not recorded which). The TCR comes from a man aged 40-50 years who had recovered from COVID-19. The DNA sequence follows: TGTGCCAGCAGCTGGTCGGACAGCACCTACGAGCAGTACTTC. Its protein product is CASSWSDSTYEQYF.